A single sample is the source of the 11 T cell receptor beta chains below, sequenced in a study of patients and donors after allogeneic stem cell transplantation. MiXCR was run by TCRdb on the RT-PCR reads, yielding one entry per CDR3 protein. The repertoire holds about 96,000 distinct CDR3 sequences, with around 48% as singletons. The sample was blood, either unsorted or a sorted T cell fraction (not recorded which). Source of these receptors: a human donor who was either an allogeneic HSCT recipient or a stem cell or donor lymphocyte infusion donor (not recorded which). It is not recorded whose cells these are; they may come from a transplant donor.

The chain recombines TRBV7-9 with TRBJ1-5, with 8 bases matching TRBD1. The CDR3 length is 17 residues. Per germline, CDR1 SEHNR and CDR2 FQNEAQ (reference sequence). V trimming: 1 base; J trimming: 7 bases; junction bases outside the gene matches: 12. The CDR3 bases are TGTGCCAGCAGCTTAGGCGCAGGGGGCCCTAAGAGCCAGCCCCAGCATTTT. Protein: CASSLGAGGPKSQPQHF.

The rearrangement links TRBV27 to TRBJ2-5, with D tentatively TRBD2 (5 bases). Germline V gene data show CDR1 as MNHEY and CDR2 as SMNVEV (reference sequence). V dropped 5 bases and J dropped 5 bases, with 18 bases sitting between them. CDR3 length equals 15 residues. The CDR3 loop is CASSPRTYRRETQYF. The CDR3 nucleotides are TGTGCCAGCAGTCCCCGGACTTATCGACGGGAGACCCAGTACTTC.

The chain carries TRBV19 and TRBJ2-7; TRBD2 matches 10 bases. The V gene end was trimmed by 7 bases and the J gene end by 3 bases; junction bases not matched to a gene: 3. Germline-derived CDR1 and CDR2 are LNHDA and SQIVND (reference sequence). CDR3 length equals 13 residues. The CDR3, as DNA: TGTGCCAGTACCCCTAGCGGGAGCTACGAGCAGTACTTC. This translates into CASTPSGSYEQYF.

The chain combines TRBV9 with TRBJ1-4; 8 bases fit TRBD1. Germline CDR1 reads SGDLS; CDR2 reads YYNGEE. J lost 7 bases, V lost 4 bases, and 6 bases had no gene match. The length of the CDR3 is 14 residues. The CDR3 DNA follows: TGTGCCAGCAGCCGGACAGGGACGAGTGAAAAACTGTTTTTT. Translation gives CASSRTGTSEKLFF.

CDR3 nucleotides: TGTGCCAGCAGCGCCCGAACAGGGTTGGATTCACCCCTCCACTTT. Its protein product is CASSARTGLDSPLHF. This chain links TRBV12-3 or TRBV12-4 with TRBJ1-6; tentatively, D is TRBD1 (6 bases). The CDR3 has 15 amino acids. V was trimmed by 6 bases and J by 8 bases, leaving 17 bases between them.

This chain joins TRBV4-3 and TRBJ2-7; no definite D call. Per germline, CDR1 LGHNA and CDR2 YSLEER. CDR3 length equals 15 residues. V was pared by 0 bases and J by 2 bases, with 11 bases between. Here the CDR3 DNA reads TGCGCCAGCAGCCAAGAGCGTGACTTACCCTACGAGCAGTACTTC. Its translation is CASSQERDLPYEQYF.

The J gene is TRBJ1-6, the V gene TRBV6-6; no definite D call. Germline CDR1 reads MNHNY; CDR2 reads SVGAGI (reference sequence). V lost 6 bases, J lost 6 bases, and 3 bases lay in between. The CDR3 is 11 amino acids. CDR3 bases: TGTGCCAGCAGCTTTAATTCACCCCTCCACTTT. Its translation is CASSFNSPLHF.

The V gene is TRBV29-1, the J gene TRBJ1-1, with a tentative D call TRBD1 (6 bases). Germline V gene sequence: CDR1 SQVTM, CDR2 ANQGSEA. The CDR3 contains 13 residues. V was pared by 6 bases and J by 5 bases, with 16 bases between. The CDR3 DNA follows: TGCAGCGTCCAGGGGTTTGGAGAAACTGAAGCTTTCTTT. This sequence encodes CSVQGFGETEAFF.

The chain joins TRBV6-6 to TRBJ1-2; no definite D call. Germline loops: CDR1 MNHNY, CDR2 SVGAGI (reference sequence). V lost 5 bases and J lost 2, with 15 bases in between. The CDR3 runs to 15 residues. CDR3 DNA: TGTGCCAGCAGTCGGGGTCGCGGCGGGAACTATGGCTACACCTTC. Its protein is CASSRGRGGNYGYTF.

The gene calls are TRBV4-3 and TRBJ1-1; D is undetermined. V was trimmed by 1 base and J by 0 bases, leaving 6 bases between them. In germline, CDR1 is LGHNA, CDR2 YSLEER. The CDR3 has 14 residues. The DNA of the CDR3 is TGCGCCAGCAGCCAAGGGCAGCTGAACACTGAAGCTTTCTTT. Its protein product is CASSQGQLNTEAFF.

J is TRBJ1-5 and V is TRBV12-3 or TRBV12-4; D perhaps matches TRBD1 (6 bases). Trimming removed 7 bases from V and 4 bases from J, with 14 bases in between. CDR3 length: 14 residues. For the CDR3, the DNA is TGTGCCAGCAACTTAGGGGGGTTAAATCAGCCCCAGCATTTT. This gives the protein CASNLGGLNQPQHF.